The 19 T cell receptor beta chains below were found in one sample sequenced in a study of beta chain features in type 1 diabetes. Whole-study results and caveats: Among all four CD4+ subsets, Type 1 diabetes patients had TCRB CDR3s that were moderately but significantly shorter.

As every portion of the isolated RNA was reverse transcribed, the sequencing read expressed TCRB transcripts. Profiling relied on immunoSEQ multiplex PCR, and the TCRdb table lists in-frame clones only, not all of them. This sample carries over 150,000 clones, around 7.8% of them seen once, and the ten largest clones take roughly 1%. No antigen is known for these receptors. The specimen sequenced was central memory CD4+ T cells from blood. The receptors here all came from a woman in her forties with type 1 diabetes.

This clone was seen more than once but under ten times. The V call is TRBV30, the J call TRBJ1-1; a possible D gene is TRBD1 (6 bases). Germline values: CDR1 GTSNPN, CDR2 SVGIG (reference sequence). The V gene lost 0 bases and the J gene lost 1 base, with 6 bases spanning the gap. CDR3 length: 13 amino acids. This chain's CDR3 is CAWSVGGNTEAFF. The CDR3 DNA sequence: TGTGCCTGGAGTGTAGGGGGGAACACTGAAGCTTTCTTT.

In nucleotides, the CDR3 is TGTGCCAGTTCTAACAGGGTCTCCTACGAGCAGTACTTC. It is translated as CASSNRVSYEQYF. J is TRBJ2-7 and V is TRBV6-5; D is possibly TRBD1 (6 bases). Germline V gives CDR1 MNHEY, CDR2 SVGAGI. The CDR3 consists of 13 residues. Trimming removed 9 bases at V and 0 bases at J, with 12 bases between.

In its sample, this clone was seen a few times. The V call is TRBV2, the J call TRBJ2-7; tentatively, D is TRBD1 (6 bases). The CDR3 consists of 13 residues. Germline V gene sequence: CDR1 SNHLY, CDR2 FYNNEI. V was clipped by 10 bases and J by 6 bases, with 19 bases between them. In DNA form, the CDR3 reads TGTGCCAACACAGGGCTTGCGGGTGGCGAGCAGTACTTC. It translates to CANTGLAGGEQYF.

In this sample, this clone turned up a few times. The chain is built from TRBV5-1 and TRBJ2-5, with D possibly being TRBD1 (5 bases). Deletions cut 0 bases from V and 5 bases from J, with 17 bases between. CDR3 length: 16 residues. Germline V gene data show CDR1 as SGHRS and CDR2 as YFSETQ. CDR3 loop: CASSLGVGDDEETQYF. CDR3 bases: TGCGCCAGCAGCTTGGGGGTAGGGGATGATGAGGAGACCCAGTACTTC.

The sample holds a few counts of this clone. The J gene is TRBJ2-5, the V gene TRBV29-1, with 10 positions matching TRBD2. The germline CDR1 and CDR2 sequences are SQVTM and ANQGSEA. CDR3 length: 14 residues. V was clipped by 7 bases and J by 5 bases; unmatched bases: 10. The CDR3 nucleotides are TGCAGCGCACAACTAGCGGGGACAAGGGAGACCCAGTACTTC. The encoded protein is CSAQLAGTRETQYF.

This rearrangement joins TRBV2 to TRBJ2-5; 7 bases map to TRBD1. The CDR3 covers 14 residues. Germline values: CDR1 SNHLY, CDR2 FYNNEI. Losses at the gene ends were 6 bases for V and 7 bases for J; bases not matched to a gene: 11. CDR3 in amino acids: CASREQGREGTQYF. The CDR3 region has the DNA TGTGCCAGCAGGGAACAGGGGAGAGAAGGGACCCAGTACTTC.

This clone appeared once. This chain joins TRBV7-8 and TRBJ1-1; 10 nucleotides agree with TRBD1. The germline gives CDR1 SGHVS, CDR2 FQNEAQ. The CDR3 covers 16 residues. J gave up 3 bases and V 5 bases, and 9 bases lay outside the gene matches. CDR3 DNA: TGTGCCAGCAGCACCGGGACAGGGGCTGAGGACACTGAAGCTTTCTTT. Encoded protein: CASSTGTGAEDTEAFF.

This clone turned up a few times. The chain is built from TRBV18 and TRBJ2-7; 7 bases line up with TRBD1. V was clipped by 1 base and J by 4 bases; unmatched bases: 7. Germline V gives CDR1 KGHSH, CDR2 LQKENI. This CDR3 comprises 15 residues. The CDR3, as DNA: TGTGCCAGCTCACCACAGCCAGGGGGAAAATACGAGCAGTACTTC. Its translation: CASSPQPGGKYEQYF.

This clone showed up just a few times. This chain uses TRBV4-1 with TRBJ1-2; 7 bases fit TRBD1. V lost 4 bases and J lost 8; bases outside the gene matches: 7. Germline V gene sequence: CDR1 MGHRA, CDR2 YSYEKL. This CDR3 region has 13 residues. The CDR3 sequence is CASSPNTGEGYTF. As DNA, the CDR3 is TGCGCCAGCAGCCCAAATACAGGGGAGGGCTACACCTTC.

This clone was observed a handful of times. In DNA, the CDR3 is TGTGCCAGCAGTTTAATTGGCAGAGGAAGCAATCAGCCCCAGCATTTT. This sequence encodes CASSLIGRGSNQPQHF. The chain couples TRBV28 to TRBJ1-5; no firm D call. Trimming cost V 2 bases and J 1 base, with 12 bases left between them. Germline CDR1 is MDHEN and CDR2 is SYDVKM. The CDR3 sequence is 16 residues long.

The CDR3, as DNA: TGCGCCAGCATCCGGGGGTACGAGCGGGGCGAGCAGTTCTTC. The encoded protein is CASIRGYERGEQFF. This rearrangement joins TRBV5-1 to TRBJ2-1, with TRBD2 matching 7 bases. The V and J ends lost 6 bases and 10 bases, in that order; junction bases with no gene match: 13. The CDR3 has 14 residues. Germline CDR1 reads SGHRS; CDR2 reads YFSETQ. Full variable domain (remainder filled in from reference TRBV5-1 and TRBJ2-1): KAGVTQTPRYLIKTRGQQVTLSCSPISGHRSVSWYQQTPGQGLQFLFEYFSETQRNKGNFPGRFSGRQFSNSRSEMNVSTLELGDSALYLCASIRGYERGEQFFGPGTRLTVL.

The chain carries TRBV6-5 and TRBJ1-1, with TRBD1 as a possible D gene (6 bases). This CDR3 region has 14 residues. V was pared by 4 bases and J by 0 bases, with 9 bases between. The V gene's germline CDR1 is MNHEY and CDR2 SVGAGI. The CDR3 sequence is CASSSDSLNTEAFF. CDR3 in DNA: TGTGCCAGCAGTTCGGACAGTCTGAACACTGAAGCTTTCTTT.

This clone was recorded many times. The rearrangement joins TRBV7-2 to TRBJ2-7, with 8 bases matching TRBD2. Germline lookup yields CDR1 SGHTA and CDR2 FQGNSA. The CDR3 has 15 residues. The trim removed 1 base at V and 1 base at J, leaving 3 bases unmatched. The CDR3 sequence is CASSLVTGGSYEQYF. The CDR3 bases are TGTGCCAGCAGCTTAGTAACGGGGGGGTCCTACGAGCAGTACTTC.

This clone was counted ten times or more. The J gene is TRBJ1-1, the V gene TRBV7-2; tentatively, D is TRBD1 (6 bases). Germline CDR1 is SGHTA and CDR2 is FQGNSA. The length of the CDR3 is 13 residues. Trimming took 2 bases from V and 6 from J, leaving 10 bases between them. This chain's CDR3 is CASSLSRGSEAFF. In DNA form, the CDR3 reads TGTGCCAGCAGCTTAAGCAGGGGTTCTGAAGCTTTCTTT.

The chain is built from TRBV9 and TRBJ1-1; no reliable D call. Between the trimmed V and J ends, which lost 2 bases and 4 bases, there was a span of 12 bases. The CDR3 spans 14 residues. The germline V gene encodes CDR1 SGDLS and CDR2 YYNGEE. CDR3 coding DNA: TGTGCCAGCAGCGTGCGGGAATGGGGCACTGAAGCTTTCTTT. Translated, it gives CASSVREWGTEAFF.

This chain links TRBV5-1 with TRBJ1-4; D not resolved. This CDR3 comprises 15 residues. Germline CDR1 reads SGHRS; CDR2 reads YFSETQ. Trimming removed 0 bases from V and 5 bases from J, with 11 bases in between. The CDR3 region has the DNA TGCGCCAGCAGCTTGGCCTTGGGTAGCAATGAAAAACTGTTTTTT. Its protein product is CASSLALGSNEKLFF. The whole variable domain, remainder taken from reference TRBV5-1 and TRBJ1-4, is KAGVTQTPRYLIKTRGQQVTLSCSPISGHRSVSWYQQTPGQGLQFLFEYFSETQRNKGNFPGRFSGRQFSNSRSEMNVSTLELGDSALYLCASSLALGSNEKLFFGSGTQLSVL.

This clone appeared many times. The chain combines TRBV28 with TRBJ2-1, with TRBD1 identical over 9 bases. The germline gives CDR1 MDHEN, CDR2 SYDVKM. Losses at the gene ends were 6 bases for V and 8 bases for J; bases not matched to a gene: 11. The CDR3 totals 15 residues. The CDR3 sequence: CASREGQGFSDEQFF. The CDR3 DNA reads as TGTGCCAGCAGGGAGGGACAGGGATTTAGCGATGAGCAGTTCTTC.

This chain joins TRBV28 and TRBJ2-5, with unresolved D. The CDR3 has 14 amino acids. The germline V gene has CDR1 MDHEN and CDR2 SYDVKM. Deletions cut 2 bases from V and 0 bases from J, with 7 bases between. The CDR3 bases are TGTGCCAGCAGTTTAGCGGCTAACCAAGAGACCCAGTACTTC. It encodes CASSLAANQETQYF.

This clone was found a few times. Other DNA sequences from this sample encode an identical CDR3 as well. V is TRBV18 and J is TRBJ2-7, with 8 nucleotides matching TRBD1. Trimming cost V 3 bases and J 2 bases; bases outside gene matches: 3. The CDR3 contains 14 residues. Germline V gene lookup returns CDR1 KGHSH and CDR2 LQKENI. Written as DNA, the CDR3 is TGTGCCAGCTCACCTGGGACAGGAACCTACGAGCAGTACTTC. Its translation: CASSPGTGTYEQYF. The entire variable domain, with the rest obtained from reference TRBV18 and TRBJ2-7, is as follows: NAGVMQNPRHLVRRRGQEARLRCSPMKGHSHVYWYRQLPEEGLKFMVYLQKENIIDESGMPKERFSAEFPKEGPSILRIQQVVRGDSAAYFCASSPGTGTYEQYFGPGTRLTVT.